The TCR beta chain under discussion was sequenced for a study of post-analysis software for immune sequencing data (dated by TCRdb to the mid-2010s). Background for the entire study: The recorded disease courses included relapsing-remitting, secondary progressive and progressive-relapsing multiple sclerosis, and some patients had no subtype annotation. The multiple sclerosis patient repertoires were compared with 10 or so previously published healthy control repertoires from donors aged roughly 6 to 25 years. A subset of samples was prepared in parallel using single-end sample barcoding, then pooled and co-amplified after Illumina adapter ligation. Beyond this particular receptor, the publication reports: Patients showed significantly higher frequencies than controls for five TRBV segments, among them TRBV5-6, TRBV5-1 and TRBV20-1. The multiple sclerosis patient group was slightly younger than the control group. Normalized Chao1 diversity was significantly lower in multiple sclerosis patients than controls, suggesting substantial peripheral T-cell clonal expansion. Strong co-clustering of samples prepared in the same batch was shown by direct clustering with F measure, prompting a batch-effect correction.

A distance of 10 bases separates the germline ends of V and J, which lose 0 bases and 5 bases respectively. CDR1 and CDR2 are read off the germline V gene as KGHDR and SFDVKD. Its CDR3 holds 15 amino acids, cysteine through phenylalanine. The DNA shown is the 45-base CDR3, in frame from base 1. As concerns this clonotype: It has no known antigen specificity. No much larger clone is present one base from it, and per-base qualities are unavailable.

TCR beta repertoires were profiled from peripheral blood of approximately 13 young patients with multiple sclerosis to demonstrate the VDJtools post-analysis software. The multiple sclerosis patients were children and adolescents ranging in age from roughly 6 to 16 years. The protocol used for the library was PCR. These reads were obtained on an Illumina HiSeq 2500. Unique molecular identifiers were incorporated into TCR beta cDNA libraries to reduce PCR and sequencing biases. Per 1 to 10 million input T cells, approximately 500,000 cDNA molecules were obtained, such that each molecule approximated one T cell. The patient libraries were prepared and sequenced using the same protocol as the earlier healthy control dataset. Samples belonging to the same batch were prepared together, multiplexed and sequenced on a shared HiSeq lane. The authors' analysis ran thus. Raw barcoded reads were processed with MIGEC, discarding single-read molecular identifier groups before consensus assembly and CDR3 extraction. VDJtools was used for post-analysis of the clonotype tables, with diversity normalized by down-sampling every dataset to the smallest sample size. In repertoire overlap clustering, CDR3 amino acid sequences, but not nucleotide sequences, were matched to correct batch-related cross-sample contamination. The raw public reads went through TCRdb reprocessing: fastp at Q25, MiXCR clone calling, in-frame beta chains kept. One record per CDR3 amino acid sequence lists the most common genes and DNA. The V and J calls come from TCRdb's annotation, not from the publication. The sample contains 600,000 to 750,000 distinct CDR3 sequences, around 60% of them found a single time. The ten biggest clones cover 11% of the sample.

What was sequenced was blood. The sequence was collected from a girl aged 2 to 10 with multiple sclerosis. The chain was built from TRBV24-1 and TRBJ2-1; a confident D gene designation cannot be given. CDR3 sequence: CATSDLPGAHNEQFF. The DNA sequence is TGTGCCACCAGTGATTTGCCCGGCGCTCACAATGAGCAGTTCTTC.